Listed here are 4 T cell receptor beta chains from one sample, sequenced in a study of T cells after yellow fever vaccination. One entry per CDR3 protein results from TCRdb running MiXCR on the 5' RACE reads. The data contain about 630,000 distinct CDR3 sequences, more than 9% of them singletons. The source was PBMCs, collected on the day of the yellow fever booster vaccination. Receptors originate from a man younger than 40 who received the YFV17D yellow fever vaccine.

The CDR3 protein is CASSPTGITGELFF. As DNA, the CDR3 is TGTGCCAGCTCACCAACGGGGATCACCGGGGAGCTGTTTTTT. The V and J genes are TRBV18 and TRBJ2-2; maybe TRBD2 (5 bases). The length of the CDR3 is 14 residues. Per germline, CDR1 KGHSH and CDR2 LQKENI. With 2 bases removed from V and 4 bases from J, the gap between germline ends came to 8 bases.

This clonotype was seen a handful of times. The chain joins TRBV28 to TRBJ2-5, with D perhaps matching TRBD2 (6 bases). This CDR3 region has 14 residues. Germline V CDR1 and CDR2: MDHEN, SYDVKM. Trimming removed 5 bases from V and 9 bases from J, with 19 bases in between. The CDR3 DNA reads TGTGCCAGCAGTCCCCCCACTAGCAGTCGGGCCCAGTACTTC. Translated, it gives CASSPPTSSRAQYF.

The chain links TRBV3-1 to TRBJ2-7, with 7 bases lining up with TRBD2. Germline lookup yields CDR1 LGHDT and CDR2 YNNKEL (reference sequence). After removal of 8 bases from V and 2 bases from J, the junction contained 9 bases not matched to a gene. The CDR3 has 14 residues. CDR3 DNA: TGTGCCAGCGGGCTGGGGACTATTCCCTACGAGCAGTACTTC. The encoded protein is CASGLGTIPYEQYF.

This clonotype has only a few counts. The chain carries TRBV5-1 and TRBJ2-7; 15 bases map to TRBD2. The J segment lost 0 bases and the V segment lost 4 bases, leaving 8 bases of the junction unmatched. The CDR3 extends over 18 amino acids. In germline, CDR1 is SGHRS, CDR2 YFSETQ. The CDR3, as DNA: TGCGCCAGCAGCGCGGGGGGACTAGCGGGAGGTACCTCCTACGAGCAGTACTTC. It codes for CASSAGGLAGGTSYEQYF.